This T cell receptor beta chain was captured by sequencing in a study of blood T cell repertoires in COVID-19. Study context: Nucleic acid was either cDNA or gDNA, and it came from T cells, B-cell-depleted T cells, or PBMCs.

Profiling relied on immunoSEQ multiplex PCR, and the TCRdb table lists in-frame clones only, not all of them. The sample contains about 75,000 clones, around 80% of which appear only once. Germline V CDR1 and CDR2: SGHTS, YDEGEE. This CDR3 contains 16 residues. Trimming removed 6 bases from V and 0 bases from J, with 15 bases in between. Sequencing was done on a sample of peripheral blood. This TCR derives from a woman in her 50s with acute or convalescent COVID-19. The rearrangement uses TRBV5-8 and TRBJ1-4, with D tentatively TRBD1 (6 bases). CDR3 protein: CASKRTGGPTNEKLFF. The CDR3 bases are TGTGCCAGCAAGAGGACTGGGGGCCCAACTAATGAAAAACTGTTTTTT. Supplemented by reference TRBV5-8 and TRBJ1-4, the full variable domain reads EAGVTQSPTHLIKTRGQQATLRCSPISGHTSVYWYQQALGLGLQFLLWYDEGEERNRGNFPPRFSGRQFPNYSSELNVNALELEDSALYLCASKRTGGPTNEKLFFGSGTQLSVL.